These T cell receptor beta chains were read from a single sample in a study of shared clonotypes between healthy human individuals. Sequencing used immunoSEQ multiplex PCR; TCRdb keeps in-frame clones, though not all of them. Of around 2,000,000 clones listed, about 95% are singletons. The specimen was naive CD8+ T cells sorted from blood. These receptors all come from a man younger than 35 in good health. Both conserved end residues are part of each CDR3. The D gene is left open where the match is weak. Expanded clones are given a class, and other clones once, few, many or no size at all.

>14|.|.|TRBV6-5|TRBJ2-1
TGTGCCAGCGCTACAGATAGCTCCTACAATGAGCAGTTCTTC
CASATDSSYNEQFF
>16|.|.|TRBV27|TRBJ2-1
TGTGCCAGCAGTCCCGGTCGGGGGCTCGGTTACAATGAGCAGTTCTTC
CASSPGRGLGYNEQFF
>14|.|.|TRBV4-1|TRBJ1-1
TGCGCCAGCAGCCAACTGGAGGGGGACACTGAAGCTTTCTTT
CASSQLEGDTEAFF
>14|.|.|TRBV11-2|TRBJ2-7
TGTGCCAGCAGCTTGGGGTTAGGGGGTTACGAGCAGTACTTC
CASSLGLGGYEQYF
>16|.|.|TRBV7-2|TRBJ2-2
TGTGCCAGCAGCTTCCGGGGCGCACCGAACACCGGGGAGCTGTTTTTT
CASSFRGAPNTGELFF
>15|.|TRBD1|TRBV28|TRBJ2-3
TGTGCCAGCAGTTTTCCGGGACAGGGCCCAGATACGCAGTATTTT
CASSFPGQGPDTQYF
>14|.|TRBD2|TRBV18|TRBJ2-5
TGTGCCAGCTCAACCGGGACTAGCAAAGAGACCCAGTACTTC
CASSTGTSKETQYF
>11|.|.|TRBV20-1|TRBJ2-7
TGCAGTGCTCCTCAGGGGCACGAGCAGTACTTC
CSAPQGHEQYF
>14|.|.|TRBV6-6|TRBJ2-5
TGTGCCAGCAGCTTGTCGGGGCGCCAAGAGACCCAGTACTTC
CASSLSGRQETQYF
>14|.|.|TRBV25-1|TRBJ2-5
TGTGCCAGCAGTGGTCTTTGGGGGCAAGAGACCCAGTACTTC
CASSGLWGQETQYF
>11|.|.|TRBV30|TRBJ2-1
TGTGCCTGGAGTACACCGCGGGAGCAGTTCTTC
CAWSTPREQFF
>14|few|.|TRBV18|TRBJ2-3
TGTGCCAGCTCACCACCGAGGGGCACAGATACGCAGTATTTT
CASSPPRGTDTQYF
>15|.|.|TRBV18|TRBJ2-7
TGTGCCAGCTCACCGCAGACTGCGAGCTCCTACGAGCAGTACTTC
CASSPQTASSYEQYF
>14|.|.|TRBV6-1|TRBJ2-7
TGTGCCAGCAGTGCGCCCGACACGTACTACGAGCAGTACTTC
CASSAPDTYYEQYF
>16|.|.|TRBV4-3|TRBJ1-4
TGCGCCAGCAGCCCCACATCGGCAGGGTTGGACGAAAAACTGTTTTTT
CASSPTSAGLDEKLFF
>14|.|.|TRBV11-3|TRBJ2-1
TGTGCCAGCAGCCCCGGAGGAGGGTCCGATGAGCAGTTCTTC
CASSPGGGSDEQFF
>12|.|.|TRBV14|TRBJ1-2
TGTGCCAGCAGCCGGGTCAACTATGGCTACACCTTC
CASSRVNYGYTF
>15|.|.|TRBV19|TRBJ2-7
TGTGCCAGTAGTATCGGAAGGGGAACCTCCTACGAGCAGTACTTC
CASSIGRGTSYEQYF
>19|.|.|TRBV11-2|TRBJ2-1
TGTGCCAGCAGCCATGACAGGACAAAGGGAATGTGGGAAGGGAATGAGCAGTTCTTC
CASSHDRTKGMWEGNEQFF
>13|.|.|TRBV28|TRBJ2-5
TGTGCCAGCAGTTTAAGTGCCCTAGAGACCCAGTACTTC
CASSLSALETQYF
>14|.|.|TRBV5-4|TRBJ2-4
TGTGCCAGCAGCTTGGATCGGGGTGGTTACATTCAGTACTTC
CASSLDRGGYIQYF
>16|.|.|TRBV30|TRBJ1-2
TGTGCCTCCAAAACCCCCGACAGGACGGATGTGTATGGCTACACCTTC
CASKTPDRTDVYGYTF
>14|.|.|TRBV30|TRBJ2-7
TGTGCCTGGAGCCTAGGAGGCAGCTCCTACGAGCAGTACTTC
CAWSLGGSSYEQYF
>15|.|TRBD2|TRBV27|TRBJ2-7
TGTGCCAGCAGCGTGACTAGCGGGGGTTCCTACGAGCAGTACTTC
CASSVTSGGSYEQYF
>17|.|TRBD2|TRBV27|TRBJ2-1
TGTGCCAGCAGTTTAATTGCTAGCGGGGGGGCGTCCAATGAGCAGTTCTTC
CASSLIASGGASNEQFF